In its sample, the clone carrying this T cell receptor (beta chain) was seen a few times. Antigen unknown. The source of the sample is a study of T cells in Graves' hyperthyroidism and ophthalmopathy. V lost 4 bases, J lost 4 bases, and 6 bases stayed unmatched. The CDR3 is 14 amino acids. CDR1 LNHDA and CDR2 SQIVND come from the germline V gene (reference sequence). Findings of the study overall: In the blood, most expanded thyroid clonotypes above 0.001 appeared as well. Ophthalmopathy was predicted by the model a median of about 6.7 months ahead of onset.

Amplified TCR beta CDR3 regions came from RNA transcripts. An initial round of RT-PCR targeting the TCR CDR3 relied on the HTBI primer set. TCRdb itself ran the multiplex PCR reads through MiXCR, one entry per CDR3 protein. The sample lists around 600,000 distinct CDR3 sequences; less than 45% were seen once. Each diagnosis was grounded in clinical symptoms, serum thyroxine and TRAb, thyroid ultrasound, and orbital computed tomography. The sequenced sample was peripheral blood or thyroid tissue (not recorded which). The receptor was isolated from an adult man with Graves' disease, either hyperthyroidism or ophthalmopathy (not recorded which). V and J are TRBV19 and TRBJ2-5; 7 bases line up with TRBD1. CDR3 in amino acids: CASSSQTGSETQYF. CDR3 nucleotide sequence: TGTGCCAGTAGTAGTCAGACAGGGTCAGAGACCCAGTACTTC.